This T cell receptor (beta chain) was sequenced in a study of breast tumors, draining lymph nodes, adjacent tissues. Study outcomes and limitations: Data only fit, rather than demonstrated, lymph node origin of most tumor T cells. Tumor and nontumor repertoires were significantly more similar in luminal-like than in basal-like breast cancer.

Many counts were recorded for this clonotype. Its antigen is not identified. TCRdb itself ran the multiplex PCR reads through MiXCR, one entry per CDR3 protein. The sample lists some 170,000 distinct CDR3 sequences; around 35% were seen once. The lymph nodes were axillary draining lymph nodes from breast cancer patients. V lost 6 bases and J lost 1; bases outside the gene matches: 4. CDR3 length: 16 residues. Germline V gene lookup returns CDR1 SGHNT and CDR2 YENEEA. The sample was axillary lymph node tissue. This clonotype was obtained from a female donor with breast cancer. Some clones in this sample may be carry-over from other donors' samples. This chain links TRBV11-3 with TRBJ2-5; 14 bases align to TRBD2. In DNA, the CDR3 is TGTGCCAGCAGTCGGACTAGCGGGGGGTCCCAAGAGACCCAGTACTTC. Its protein product is CASSRTSGGSQETQYF.